This record covers a single TCR beta chain. The target antigen is unknown. This record belongs to a study of cytomegalovirus exposure and HLA in healthy donors. Study conclusions and caveats: Rarity characterized most TCR sequences, yet some public TCRs appeared in many donors. Reportedly, cytomegalovirus status was diagnosed with high sensitivity and specificity.

Method: immunoSEQ multiplex PCR; TCRdb's copy keeps in-frame clones and lacks some. This table has 35,000 to 50,000 clones, roughly 93% appearing once. With V trimmed by 2 bases and J by 1 base, 7 bases remained unmatched. The length of the CDR3 is 17 residues. Germline V gene data show CDR1 as SGHRS and CDR2 as YFSETQ. These donors were members of the roughly 110-subject validation cohort, a group separate from the approximately 670-subject first cohort. The sample taken for sequencing was PBMCs. The chain combines TRBV5-1 with TRBJ2-1; 9 nucleotides line up with TRBD2. The TCR originated in a woman aged 18-30 years in good health and CMV-seronegative. In DNA form, the CDR3 reads TGCGCCAGCAGCTTACAACTAGCGGGTTGGTCCTACAATGAGCAGTTCTTC. Translating gives CASSLQLAGWSYNEQFF. The entire variable domain, with the rest obtained from reference TRBV5-1 and TRBJ2-1, is as follows: KAGVTQTPRYLIKTRGQQVTLSCSPISGHRSVSWYQQTPGQGLQFLFEYFSETQRNKGNFPGRFSGRQFSNSRSEMNVSTLELGDSALYLCASSLQLAGWSYNEQFFGPGTRLTVL.